This is a list of T cell receptor beta chains from one sample in a study of cytomegalovirus exposure and HLA in healthy donors. Libraries were prepared by immunoSEQ multiplex PCR; TCRdb keeps only in-frame clonotypes and omits some of them. Here the sample spans 110,000 to 150,000 clones, 75% to 90% being singletons. Sample: PBMCs. These receptors all stem from a woman aged 25 to 39 in good health and CMV-seropositive. Each CDR3 is given with its conserved first and last residue. The D gene is left open where the match is weak. Some rows mark clone size as missing; the rest say once, few, many or name a class of expanded clone.

j_call: TRBJ1-1; clone_size: few; v_call: TRBV2; d_call: .; cdr3_aa: CASREFEAFF; cdr3_nt: TGTGCCAGCAGGGAGTTTGAAGCTTTCTTT
j_call: TRBJ2-1; clone_size: .; v_call: TRBV19; d_call: .; cdr3_aa: CASRRELTYNEQFF; cdr3_nt: TGTGCCAGTAGAAGGGAGTTGACCTACAATGAGCAGTTCTTC
j_call: TRBJ1-2; clone_size: .; v_call: TRBV28; d_call: .; cdr3_aa: CASSLATGVYGYTF; cdr3_nt: TGTGCCAGCAGTTTGGCCACGGGAGTCTATGGCTACACCTTC
j_call: TRBJ2-7; clone_size: .; v_call: TRBV10-2; d_call: .; cdr3_aa: CASSKLASLSYEQYF; cdr3_nt: TGCGCCAGCAGTAAGTTGGCTAGCCTGTCCTACGAGCAGTACTTC
j_call: TRBJ2-7; clone_size: .; v_call: TRBV19; d_call: TRBD2; cdr3_aa: CASKNEREGYEQYF; cdr3_nt: TGTGCCAGTAAGAACGAGCGGGAGGGCTATGAGCAGTACTTC
j_call: TRBJ2-7; clone_size: few; v_call: TRBV5-1; d_call: .; cdr3_aa: CASSPGKQNEQYF; cdr3_nt: TGCGCCAGCAGCCCAGGGAAACAGAACGAGCAGTACTTC
j_call: TRBJ2-7; clone_size: .; v_call: TRBV6-5; d_call: .; cdr3_aa: CASSKDRTEQYF; cdr3_nt: TGTGCCAGCAGCAAAGACAGGACAGAGCAGTACTTC
j_call: TRBJ1-1; clone_size: .; v_call: TRBV2; d_call: .; cdr3_aa: CASTAEAAEAFF; cdr3_nt: TGTGCCAGCACTGCGGAGGCCGCTGAAGCTTTCTTT
j_call: TRBJ2-7; clone_size: .; v_call: TRBV2; d_call: .; cdr3_aa: CASSRSGYEQYF; cdr3_nt: TGTGCCAGCAGTCGGTCCGGCTACGAGCAGTACTTC
j_call: TRBJ1-2; clone_size: .; v_call: TRBV5-6; d_call: .; cdr3_aa: CASSLPPGANYGYTF; cdr3_nt: TGTGCCAGCAGCCTTCCGCCAGGGGCAAACTATGGCTACACCTTC
j_call: TRBJ2-7; clone_size: .; v_call: TRBV6-7; d_call: TRBD1; cdr3_aa: CASSTPPFRGRGREQYF; cdr3_nt: TGTGCCAGCAGTACTCCCCCGTTCAGGGGGCGAGGTCGGGAGCAGTACTTC
j_call: TRBJ2-2; clone_size: .; v_call: TRBV6-5; d_call: .; cdr3_aa: CASSNQGTGELFF; cdr3_nt: TGTGCCAGCAGTAATCAGGGAACCGGGGAGCTGTTTTTT
j_call: TRBJ1-1; clone_size: .; v_call: TRBV15; d_call: .; cdr3_aa: CATSPRGGSTEAFF; cdr3_nt: TGTGCCACCAGCCCAAGGGGGGGGTCAACTGAAGCTTTCTTT
j_call: TRBJ1-5; clone_size: .; v_call: TRBV4-1; d_call: .; cdr3_aa: CASSQGQGDSQPQHF; cdr3_nt: TGCGCCAGCAGCCAAGGCCAGGGCGATTCCCAGCCCCAGCATTTT
j_call: TRBJ2-7; clone_size: .; v_call: TRBV5-1; d_call: TRBD2; cdr3_aa: CASSLDSSGTSGEEQYF; cdr3_nt: TGCGCCAGCAGCTTGGATTCTTCCGGGACTAGCGGGGAAGAGCAGTACTTC
j_call: TRBJ2-4; clone_size: .; v_call: TRBV7-8; d_call: TRBD1; cdr3_aa: CASSFKDRGNIQYF; cdr3_nt: TGTGCCAGCAGCTTCAAAGACAGGGGAAACATTCAGTACTTC
j_call: TRBJ2-1; clone_size: .; v_call: TRBV6-1; d_call: TRBD2; cdr3_aa: CATAPTSGSKNEQFF; cdr3_nt: TGTGCCACCGCCCCGACTAGCGGGAGTAAGAATGAGCAGTTCTTC
j_call: TRBJ2-3; clone_size: .; v_call: TRBV4-2; d_call: TRBD1; cdr3_aa: CASSQGDRGPDTQYF; cdr3_nt: TGTGCCAGCAGCCAAGGGGACAGGGGACCAGATACGCAGTATTTT
j_call: TRBJ1-2; clone_size: .; v_call: TRBV5-6; d_call: TRBD1; cdr3_aa: CASSLGTQGVKNGYTF; cdr3_nt: TGTGCCAGCAGCTTGGGAACCCAGGGGGTCAAAAATGGCTACACCTTC
j_call: TRBJ2-5; clone_size: .; v_call: TRBV5-6; d_call: .; cdr3_aa: CASSLVSTQTGDGYF; cdr3_nt: TGTGCCAGCAGCTTGGTCTCCACCCAGACAGGAGACGGGTACTTC
j_call: TRBJ2-7; clone_size: .; v_call: TRBV6-5; d_call: TRBD1; cdr3_aa: CASSPDRGPNEQYF; cdr3_nt: TGTGCCAGCAGCCCAGACAGGGGGCCTAACGAGCAGTACTTC
j_call: TRBJ1-5; clone_size: .; v_call: TRBV5-6; d_call: .; cdr3_aa: CASSLLATPGQPQHF; cdr3_nt: TGTGCCAGCAGCTTACTTGCTACGCCGGGTCAGCCCCAGCATTTT
j_call: TRBJ1-2; clone_size: .; v_call: TRBV6-1; d_call: .; cdr3_aa: CASSEGPYYGYTF; cdr3_nt: TGTGCCAGCAGTGAAGGGCCGTACTATGGCTACACCTTC
j_call: TRBJ1-5; clone_size: few; v_call: TRBV7-9; d_call: .; cdr3_aa: CASSWFGGAGYSNQPQHF; cdr3_nt: TGTGCCAGCAGCTGGTTTGGGGGGGCTGGGTATAGCAATCAGCCCCAGCATTTT
j_call: TRBJ2-5; clone_size: .; v_call: TRBV6-5; d_call: .; cdr3_aa: CASSQGQEVDF; cdr3_nt: TGTGCCAGCAGTCAAGGGCAGGAGGTAGACTTC
j_call: TRBJ2-7; clone_size: .; v_call: TRBV7-9; d_call: .; cdr3_aa: CASSRGWATNAYEQYF; cdr3_nt: TGTGCCAGCAGCCGTGGATGGGCCACAAACGCCTACGAGCAGTACTTC
j_call: TRBJ2-4; clone_size: .; v_call: TRBV6-1; d_call: .; cdr3_aa: CASSESSLLSHIQYF; cdr3_nt: TGTGCCAGCAGTGAAAGTTCTCTCCTTAGCCACATTCAGTACTTC
j_call: TRBJ2-7; clone_size: .; v_call: TRBV6-5; d_call: .; cdr3_aa: CASSYGQIQYF; cdr3_nt: TGTGCCAGCAGTTACGGACAGATACAGTACTTC
j_call: TRBJ2-2; clone_size: .; v_call: TRBV12-5; d_call: .; cdr3_aa: CASGLSLNTGELFF; cdr3_nt: TGTGCTAGTGGTTTGTCTCTGAACACCGGGGAGCTGTTTTTT
j_call: TRBJ2-1; clone_size: .; v_call: TRBV5-1; d_call: TRBD2; cdr3_aa: CASSPRTSRSSNEQFF; cdr3_nt: TGCGCCAGCAGCCCCAGGACTAGCCGATCCTCCAATGAGCAGTTCTTC
j_call: TRBJ2-1; clone_size: once; v_call: TRBV2; d_call: TRBD2; cdr3_aa: CASSPGLAGPLNEQFF; cdr3_nt: TGTGCCAGCAGCCCCGGCCTAGCGGGGCCCCTCAATGAGCAGTTCTTC
j_call: TRBJ2-6; clone_size: .; v_call: TRBV6-1; d_call: TRBD1; cdr3_aa: CASHTGGSGANVLTF; cdr3_nt: TGTGCCAGCCACACAGGGGGCTCTGGGGCCAACGTCCTGACTTTC
j_call: TRBJ2-5; clone_size: few; v_call: TRBV4-1; d_call: .; cdr3_aa: CASSQLIGGTQYF; cdr3_nt: TGCGCCAGCAGCCAACTCATAGGCGGGACCCAGTACTTC